This T cell receptor (beta chain) was sequenced for a study of T cells in Graves' hyperthyroidism and ophthalmopathy. Across the study: Peripheral blood specimens were obtained at initial diagnosis, prior to any treatment.

The study enrolled patients aged 18 to 65 with newly diagnosed hyperthyroidism of under 2 months' duration. Exclusion of a patient resulted from uncontrolled infection, other autoimmune disease, pregnancy or lactation. Amplification of TCR beta CDR3 regions used RNA as the template. The HTBI set primed first-round TCR CDR3 RT-PCR. MiXCR, run by TCRdb on the multiplex PCR reads, gives a single entry per CDR3 protein. The table lists about 840,000 distinct CDR3 sequences, about two fifths of them singletons, with 7.5% to 9.5% in the top ten. Overall study results and limits: Onset of ophthalmopathy came a median 6.5 months after the model predicted it.

A remark on this clonotype: What it recognizes is unknown.

This CDR3 is built from 13 residues. The V and J ends lost 8 bases and 6 bases respectively, with 14 bases between them. The sample consisted of blood. The rearrangement links TRBV12-3 or TRBV12-4 to TRBJ1-5; the D is unclear. The sequence derives from a man aged 18 to 29 with Graves' hyperthyroidism. CDR3 nucleotides: TGTGCCAGCTTGGCGTCGGGGAGTCAGCCCCAGCATTTT. Amino acid sequence: CASLASGSQPQHF.